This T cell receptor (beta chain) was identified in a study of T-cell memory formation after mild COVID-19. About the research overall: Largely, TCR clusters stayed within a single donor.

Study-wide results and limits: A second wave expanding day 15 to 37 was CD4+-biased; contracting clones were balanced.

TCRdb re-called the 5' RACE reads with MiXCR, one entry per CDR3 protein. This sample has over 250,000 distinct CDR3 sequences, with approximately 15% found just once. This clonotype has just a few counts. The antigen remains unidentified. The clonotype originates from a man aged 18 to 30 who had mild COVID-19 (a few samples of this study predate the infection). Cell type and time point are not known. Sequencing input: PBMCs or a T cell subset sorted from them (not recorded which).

CDR3 DNA: TGTGCCGTAGGCCCAGCGGGGGGCACAGATACGCAGTATTTT. Its protein product is CAVGPAGGTDTQYF. J is TRBJ2-3 and V is TRBV24-1, with TRBD2 matching 8 bases. The J segment lost 1 base and the V segment lost 12 bases, leaving 8 bases of the junction unmatched. The CDR3 sequence is 14 residues long. Germline CDR1 is KGHDR and CDR2 is SFDVKD.